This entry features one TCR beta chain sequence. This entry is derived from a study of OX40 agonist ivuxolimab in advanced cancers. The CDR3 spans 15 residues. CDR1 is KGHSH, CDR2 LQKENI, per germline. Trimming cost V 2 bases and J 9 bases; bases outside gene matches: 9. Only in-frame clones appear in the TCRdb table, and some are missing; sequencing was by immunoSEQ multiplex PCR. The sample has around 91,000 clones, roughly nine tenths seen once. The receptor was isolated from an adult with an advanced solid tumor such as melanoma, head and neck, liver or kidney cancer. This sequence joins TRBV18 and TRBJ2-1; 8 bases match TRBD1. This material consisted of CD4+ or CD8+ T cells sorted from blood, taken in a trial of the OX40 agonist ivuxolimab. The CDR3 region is CASSPERTGKGEQFF. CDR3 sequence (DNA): TGTGCCAGCTCACCAGAGCGGACAGGGAAGGGTGAGCAGTTCTTC.